This T cell receptor beta chain was captured by sequencing in a study of vaccination and CD4 T cells after COVID-19. On the study more broadly: Each person enrolled got two BNT162b2 or mRNA-1273 vaccine doses. Median time from COVID diagnosis to post-COVID sampling was over 85 days (35 to 161). Study outcomes and limitations: Only after vaccination were a median around 83% of convalescents' reactive clones seen.

This clonotype was counted only a few times. What it binds is unknown. Stated treatment: approximately nine-day PBMC culture with coronavirus spike peptide pools or control peptides (ViraFEST assay). This CDR3 spans 14 amino acids. Germline-derived CDR1 and CDR2 are SGHNT and YYREEE (reference sequence). The V gene end was trimmed by 5 bases and the J gene end by 3 bases; junction bases not matched to a gene: 5. The Oncomine TCR Beta short-read assay sequenced DNA from cultured CD4+ T cells. TCRdb called the PCR reads again in MiXCR, with one record for every CDR3 protein. The sample has roughly 20,000 distinct CDR3 sequences, less than 50% seen once.

The chain joins TRBV5-4 to TRBJ2-5; 9 positions agree with TRBD1. The sample comprised CD4+ T cells from blood, cultured in vitro. The TCR sequence derives from a human donor who had recovered from COVID-19. The CDR3 loop is CASSYRTGEETQYF. The CDR3 DNA reads TGTGCCAGCAGTTACCGGACAGGGGAAGAGACCCAGTACTTC.